Listed here is a single T cell receptor (beta chain). J gave up 5 bases and V 2 bases, and 7 bases lay outside the gene matches. Looked up from germline, CDR1 is MNHEY and CDR2 is SMNVEV (reference sequence). The CDR3 runs to 16 residues. TCRdb's table, derived via immunoSEQ multiplex PCR, lists solely in-frame clones and lacks some. The data show about 2.1 million clones, with around 95% seen just once and more than 1.5% held by the top ten. Terminally differentiated effector memory CD45RA+ cells were excluded by CCR7 positive selection of CD45RO-negative cells. The data are from a study of shared clonotypes between healthy human individuals.

The receptor was derived from a man aged 18-30 years in good health. Some clones in this sample may be carry-over from other donors' samples. The chain links TRBV27 to TRBJ2-7; 12 bases fit TRBD1. Sequencing was carried out using naive CD8+ T cells from PBMCs. DNA of the CDR3: TGTGCCAGCAGTTTAATGGGGACAGGGGGCAGGGACGAGCAGTACTTC. The encoded protein is CASSLMGTGGRDEQYF.